This T cell receptor beta chain was sequenced for a study of pediatric ulcerative colitis. Ulcerative colitis patients received no immunosuppressive medication before the diagnostic colonoscopy. The blood sample was taken during the colonoscopy visit. Trimming shortened V by 3 bases and J by 0 bases, and 12 bases separated the two germline ends. Looked up from germline, CDR1 is LNHDA and CDR2 is SQIVND (reference sequence). The CDR3 length is 15 residues. The assay was run at survey level. Assay: immunoSEQ multiplex PCR; the TCRdb copy retains only in-frame clones and omits some. The sample includes roughly 64,000 clones, 86% of them seen just once. In the case of this clone: Antigen specificity is unknown.

The study's findings and limits: Blood samples from a couple of patients yielded substantially fewer templates and were excluded from blood-rectal overlap analysis.

This sequence was found in a boy younger than 18 with severe ulcerative colitis. The chain carries TRBV19 and TRBJ2-7; D is uncertain. The sample consisted of blood. Written as DNA, the CDR3 is TGTGCCAGTAGTATTACGGTCCAGTCCTCCTACGAGCAGTACTTC. This encodes CASSITVQSSYEQYF.